This T cell receptor beta chain was sequenced during a study of blood T cell repertoires in COVID-19. Overall study: Samples came from the United States, Italy and Spain, spanning acute and convalescent COVID-19. T cells, B-cell-depleted T cells, or PBMCs provided the cDNA or gDNA that served as material.

Trimming shortened V by 4 bases and J by 3 bases, and 10 bases separated the two germline ends. CDR3 length equals 13 residues. Looked up from germline, CDR1 is GTSNPN and CDR2 is SVGIG (reference sequence). As processed by the authors: Estimates of nucleated cell counts were drawn from the amplification of reference gene primers. Assay: immunoSEQ multiplex PCR; the TCRdb copy retains only in-frame clones and omits some. V, J and clone size are taken as reported in that table, and D and trimming were inferred from the DNA itself. The sample includes about 200,000 clones, 88% of them seen just once. The rearrangement links TRBV30 to TRBJ1-5; D unresolved. The sequence derives from a man aged 18 to 30 with active or convalescent COVID-19. Material: peripheral blood. CDR3 loop: CAWTRADNQPQHF. CDR3 sequence (DNA): TGTGCCTGGACGCGGGCGGACAATCAGCCCCAGCATTTT.